The 14 T cell receptor beta chains given below trace back to one sample, sequenced in a study of CD8+CD57+ T cells in acquired aplastic anemia. TCR beta VDJ and CDR3 profiling used genomic DNA as template. TCRdb re-derived calls from the reads in MiXCR, one entry per CDR3 protein. The table shows fewer than 250,000 distinct CDR3 sequences, with under 55% occurring only once. Patients included in sequencing had previously demonstrated CD8+CD57+ cell expansion by flow cytometry. Sequencing was done on a sample of sorted CD4+, CD8+, or CD8+CD57+ T cells (not recorded which) from PBMCs. The receptor source for this set is a human donor with aplastic anemia.

Regarding this clonotype: This sequence may be a read error, since a much larger clone differs from it by one base. The chain carries TRBV10-3 and TRBJ2-1, with TRBD1 matching 9 bases. Per germline, CDR1 ENHRY and CDR2 SYGVKD. Germline trimming cut 3 bases from V and 12 bases from J; bases unmatched to any gene: 9. The CDR3 length is 14 residues. The CDR3: CAISDGQGMVSQFF. Written as DNA, the CDR3 is TGTGCCATCAGTGACGGACAGGGGATGGTTTCGCAGTTCTTC.

This chain connects TRBV11-2 to TRBJ1-5; D unclear. The CDR3 has 13 amino acids. Trimming pared 6 bases from V and 2 bases from J, leaving 8 bases between. The germline gives CDR1 SGHAT, CDR2 FQNNGV. CDR3 bases: TGTGCCAGCAGTCATAGCGGCAATCAGCCCCAGCATTTT. It is translated as CASSHSGNQPQHF.

The gene calls are TRBV5-1 and TRBJ1-2; D not resolved. Germline V gene sequence: CDR1 SGHRS, CDR2 YFSETQ. This CDR3 has 10 amino acids. With 6 bases removed from V and 7 bases from J, the gap between germline ends came to 7 bases. The CDR3 loop reads CASKAGGYTF. The CDR3, as DNA: TGCGCCAGCAAGGCGGGTGGCTACACCTTC.

This clonotype was recorded at least ten times. The chain employs TRBV11-2 and TRBJ2-7, with D perhaps being TRBD1 or TRBD2 (5 bases each). CDR3 length equals 16 residues. CDR1 is SGHAT and CDR2 is FQNNGV in the germline V gene. V lost 5 bases, J lost 5 bases, and 22 bases lay in between. The chain's CDR3 is CASSPQGRLVGHEQYF. The DNA of the CDR3 is TGTGCCAGCAGCCCCCAGGGACGGCTAGTGGGTCACGAGCAGTACTTC.

The chain links TRBV10-2 to TRBJ2-6; D gene ambiguous. Trimming shortened V by 0 bases and J by 0 bases, and 9 bases separated the two germline ends. The CDR3 contains 17 residues. Per the germline V gene, CDR1 is WSHSY and CDR2 is SAAADI. The CDR3 protein is CASSESESHSGANVLTF. The CDR3 region has the DNA TGCGCCAGCAGTGAGTCGGAATCCCACTCTGGGGCCAACGTCCTGACTTTC.

This clonotype was seen a handful of times. V and J are TRBV24-1 and TRBJ1-2; D gene unclear. The CDR3 runs to 13 residues. CDR1 and CDR2 (germline): KGHDR, SFDVKD. V lost 7 bases, J lost 0 bases, and 8 bases lay in between. The CDR3 protein is CATSHPANYGYTF. CDR3 sequence (DNA): TGTGCCACCAGCCATCCAGCTAACTATGGCTACACCTTC.

This rearrangement joins TRBV15 to TRBJ1-2; 7 nucleotides agree with TRBD1. CDR1 is LNHNV and CDR2 is YYDKDF in the germline V gene (reference sequence). V was clipped by 4 bases and J by 4 bases; unmatched bases: 3. CDR3 length: 13 residues. This CDR3 reads CATSTGQTYGYTF. CDR3 bases: TGTGCCACCAGCACGGGACAGACCTATGGCTACACCTTC.

The rearrangement joins TRBV2 to TRBJ1-2, with a tentative D call TRBD1 (5 bases). V was clipped by 4 bases and J by 5 bases, with 11 bases between them. The CDR3 contains 13 residues. Germline CDR1 and CDR2: SNHLY and FYNNEI. In DNA, the CDR3 is TGTGCCAGCAGTGCTGAACAGGAGTATGGCTACACCTTC. Its translation is CASSAEQEYGYTF. The entire variable domain, with the rest obtained from reference TRBV2 and TRBJ1-2, is as follows: EPEVTQTPSHQVTQMGQEVILRCVPISNHLYFYWYRQILGQKVEFLVSFYNNEISEKSEIFDDQFSVERPDGSNFTLKIRSTKLEDSAMYFCASSAEQEYGYTFGSGTRLTVV.

The V call is TRBV6-1, the J call TRBJ2-5; D is possibly TRBD1 (6 bases). CDR3 length: 14 amino acids. The V end was cut by 2 bases, the J end by 5 bases, with 12 bases between. Germline lookup yields CDR1 MNHNS and CDR2 SASEGT. CDR3 sequence (DNA): TGTGCCAGCAGTGAATCCAGGGGCGCGGAGACCCAGTACTTC. Translation gives CASSESRGAETQYF.

This clonotype was observed a handful of times. The chain links TRBV10-1 to TRBJ2-2; 7 bases agree with TRBD1. Germline CDR1 and CDR2: WNHNN and SYGVQD (reference sequence). The CDR3 is made up of 14 amino acids. Trimming removed 7 bases from V and 2 bases from J; junction bases left unmatched: 4. The CDR3 DNA is TGCGCCAGCAAACGGGACAGTAACACCGGGGAGCTGTTTTTT. Residues: CASKRDSNTGELFF.

This clonotype was recorded once. The chain carries TRBV20-1 and TRBJ1-1; perhaps TRBD1 as D (6 bases). This CDR3 spans 11 amino acids. Germline CDR1 is DFQATT and CDR2 is SNEGSKA (reference sequence). Trimming removed 6 bases from V and 6 bases from J, with 11 bases in between. Here the CDR3 DNA reads TGCAGTGCCCCCGGACAGCCTGAAGCTTTCTTT. This gives the protein CSAPGQPEAFF.

This chain uses TRBV20-1 with TRBJ2-5; 12 bases line up with TRBD2. CDR1 is DFQATT, CDR2 SNEGSKA, per germline (reference sequence). CDR3 length: 13 residues. V lost 5 bases to trimming and J lost 5 bases; unmatched junction nucleotides: 3. This CDR3 reads CSAPTSGGETQYF. CDR3 nucleotides: TGCAGTGCTCCTACTAGCGGGGGGGAGACCCAGTACTTC.

The chain combines TRBV5-1 with TRBJ1-2, with 7 nucleotides matching TRBD1. Germline V gene data show CDR1 as SGHRS and CDR2 as YFSETQ. The CDR3 extends over 17 amino acids. Losses at the gene ends were 3 bases for V and 12 bases for J; bases not matched to a gene: 23. This CDR3 is CASSSEPHPLTGRQDTF. For the CDR3, the DNA is TGCGCCAGCAGCTCGGAACCCCACCCCCTGACAGGGCGGCAGGACACCTTC. The entire variable domain, with the rest obtained from reference TRBV5-1 and TRBJ1-2, is as follows: KAGVTQTPRYLIKTRGQQVTLSCSPISGHRSVSWYQQTPGQGLQFLFEYFSETQRNKGNFPGRFSGRQFSNSRSEMNVSTLELGDSALYLCASSSEPHPLTGRQDTFGSGTRLTVV.

This sequence joins TRBV7-9 and TRBJ1-2; no clear D gene. CDR3 length: 14 amino acids. Germline V lookup: CDR1 SEHNR, CDR2 FQNEAQ (reference sequence). V was clipped by 1 base and J by 4 bases, with 10 bases between them. CDR3 DNA: TGTGCCAGCAGCTTAGAGGGAACGGGCTATGGCTACACCTTC. Amino acid sequence: CASSLEGTGYGYTF.